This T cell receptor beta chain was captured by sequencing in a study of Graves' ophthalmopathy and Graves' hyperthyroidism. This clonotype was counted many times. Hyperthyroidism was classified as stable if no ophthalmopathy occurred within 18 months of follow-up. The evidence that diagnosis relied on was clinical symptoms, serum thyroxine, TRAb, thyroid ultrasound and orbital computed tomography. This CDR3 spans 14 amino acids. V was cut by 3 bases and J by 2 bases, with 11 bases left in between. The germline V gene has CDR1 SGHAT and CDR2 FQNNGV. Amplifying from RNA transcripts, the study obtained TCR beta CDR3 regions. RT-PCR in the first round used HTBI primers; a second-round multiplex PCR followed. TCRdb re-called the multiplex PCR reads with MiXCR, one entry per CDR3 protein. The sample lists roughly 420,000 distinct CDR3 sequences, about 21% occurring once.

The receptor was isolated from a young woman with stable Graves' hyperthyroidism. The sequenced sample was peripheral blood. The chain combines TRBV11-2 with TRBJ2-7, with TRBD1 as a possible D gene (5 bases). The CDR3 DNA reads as TGTGCCAGCAGCTTTTCGTCCAGGGCCTACGAGCAGTACTTC. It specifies CASSFSSRAYEQYF.